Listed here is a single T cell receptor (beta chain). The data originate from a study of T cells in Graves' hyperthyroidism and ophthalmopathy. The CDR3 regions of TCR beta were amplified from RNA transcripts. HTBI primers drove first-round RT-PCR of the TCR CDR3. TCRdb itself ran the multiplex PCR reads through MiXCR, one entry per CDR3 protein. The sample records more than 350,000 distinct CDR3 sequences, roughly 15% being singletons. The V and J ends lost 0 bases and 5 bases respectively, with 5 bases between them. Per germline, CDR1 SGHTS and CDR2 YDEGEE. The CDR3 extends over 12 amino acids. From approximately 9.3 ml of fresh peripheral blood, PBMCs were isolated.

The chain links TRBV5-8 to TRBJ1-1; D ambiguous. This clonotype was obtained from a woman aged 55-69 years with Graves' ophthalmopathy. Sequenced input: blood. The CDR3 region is CASSLGITEAFF. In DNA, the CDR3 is TGTGCCAGCAGCTTGGGGATTACTGAAGCTTTCTTT.